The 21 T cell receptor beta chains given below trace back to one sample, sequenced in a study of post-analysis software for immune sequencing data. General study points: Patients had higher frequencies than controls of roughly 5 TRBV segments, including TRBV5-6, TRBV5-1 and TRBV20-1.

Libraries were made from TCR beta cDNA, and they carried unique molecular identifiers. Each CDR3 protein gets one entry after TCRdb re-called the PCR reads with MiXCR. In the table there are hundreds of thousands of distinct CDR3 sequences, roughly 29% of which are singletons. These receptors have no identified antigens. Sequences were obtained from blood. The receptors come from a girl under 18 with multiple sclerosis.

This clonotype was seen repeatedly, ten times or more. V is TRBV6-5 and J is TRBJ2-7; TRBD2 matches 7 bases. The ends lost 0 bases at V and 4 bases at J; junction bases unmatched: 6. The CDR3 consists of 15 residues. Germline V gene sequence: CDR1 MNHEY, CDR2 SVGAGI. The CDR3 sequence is CASSYSGTGGYEQYF. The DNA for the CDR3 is TGTGCCAGCAGTTACTCGGGAACGGGGGGTTACGAGCAGTACTTC.

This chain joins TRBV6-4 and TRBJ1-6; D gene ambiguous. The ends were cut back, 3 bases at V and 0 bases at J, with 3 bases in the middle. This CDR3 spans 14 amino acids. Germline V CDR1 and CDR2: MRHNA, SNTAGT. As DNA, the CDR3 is TGTGCCAGCAGTGAAAGCTCCTATAATTCACCCCTCCACTTT. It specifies CASSESSYNSPLHF.

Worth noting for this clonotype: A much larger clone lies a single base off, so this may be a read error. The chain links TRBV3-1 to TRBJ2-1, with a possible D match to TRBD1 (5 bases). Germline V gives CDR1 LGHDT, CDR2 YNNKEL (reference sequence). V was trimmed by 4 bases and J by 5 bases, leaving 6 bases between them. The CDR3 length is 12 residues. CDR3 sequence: CASSRQNNEQFF. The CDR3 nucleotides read TGTGCCAGCAGCCGACAGAACAATGAGCAGTTCTTC.

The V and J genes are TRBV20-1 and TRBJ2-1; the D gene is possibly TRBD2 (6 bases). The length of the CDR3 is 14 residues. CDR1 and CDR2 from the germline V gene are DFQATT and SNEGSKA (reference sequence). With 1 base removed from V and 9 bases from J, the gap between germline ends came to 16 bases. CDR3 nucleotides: TGCAGTGCTAGAGGGTCGGGAGCGACTCGTGAGCAGTTCTTC. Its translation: CSARGSGATREQFF.

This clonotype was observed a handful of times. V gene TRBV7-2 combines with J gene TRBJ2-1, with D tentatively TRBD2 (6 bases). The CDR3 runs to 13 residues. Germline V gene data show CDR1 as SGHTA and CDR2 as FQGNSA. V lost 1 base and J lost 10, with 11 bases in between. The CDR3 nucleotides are TGTGCCAGCAGCTTAGGTTATGGGGGGGAGCAGTTCTTC. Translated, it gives CASSLGYGGEQFF.

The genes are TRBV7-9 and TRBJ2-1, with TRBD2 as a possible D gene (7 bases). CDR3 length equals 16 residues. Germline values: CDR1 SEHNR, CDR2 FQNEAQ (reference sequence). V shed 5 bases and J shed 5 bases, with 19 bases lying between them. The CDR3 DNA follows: TGTGCCAGCAGCCCGAATAGACGGGGGGCGGACAATGAGCAGTTCTTC. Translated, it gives CASSPNRRGADNEQFF.

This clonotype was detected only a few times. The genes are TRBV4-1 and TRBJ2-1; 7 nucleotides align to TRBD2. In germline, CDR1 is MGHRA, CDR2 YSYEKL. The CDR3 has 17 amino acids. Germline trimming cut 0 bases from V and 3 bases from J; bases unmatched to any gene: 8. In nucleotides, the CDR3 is TGCGCCAGCAGCCAAGACGGGGCGGGGGTGAACTACAATGAGCAGTTCTTC. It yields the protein CASSQDGAGVNYNEQFF.

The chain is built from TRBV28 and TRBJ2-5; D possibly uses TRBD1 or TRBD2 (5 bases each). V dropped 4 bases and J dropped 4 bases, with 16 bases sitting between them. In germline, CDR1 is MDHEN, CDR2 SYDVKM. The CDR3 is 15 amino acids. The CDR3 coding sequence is TGTGCCAGCAGTTCCTCTGGGACCCGGAGAGAGACCCAGTACTTC. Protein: CASSSSGTRRETQYF.

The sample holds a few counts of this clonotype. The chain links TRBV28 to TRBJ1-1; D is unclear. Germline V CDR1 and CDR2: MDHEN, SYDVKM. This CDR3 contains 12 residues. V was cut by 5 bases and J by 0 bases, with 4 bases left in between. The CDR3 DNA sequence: TGTGCCAGCAGTCAGATGAACACTGAAGCTTTCTTT. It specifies CASSQMNTEAFF.

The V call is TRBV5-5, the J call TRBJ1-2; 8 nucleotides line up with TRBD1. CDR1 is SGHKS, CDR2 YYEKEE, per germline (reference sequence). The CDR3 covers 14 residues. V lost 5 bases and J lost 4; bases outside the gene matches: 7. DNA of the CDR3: TGTGCCAGCAGGCGCGAACAGGGGGTCTATGGCTACACCTTC. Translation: CASRREQGVYGYTF. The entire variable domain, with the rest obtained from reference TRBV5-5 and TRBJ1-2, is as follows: DAGVTQSPTHLIKTRGQQVTLRCSPISGHKSVSWYQQVLGQGPQFIFQYYEKEERGRGNFPDRFSARQFPNYSSELNVNALLLGDSALYLCASRREQGVYGYTFGSGTRLTVV.

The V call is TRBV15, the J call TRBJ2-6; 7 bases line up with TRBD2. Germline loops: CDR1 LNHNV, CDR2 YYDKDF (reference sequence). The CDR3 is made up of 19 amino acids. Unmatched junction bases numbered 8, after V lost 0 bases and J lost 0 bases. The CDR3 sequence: CATSRDAVGGGSGANVLTF. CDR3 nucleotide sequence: TGTGCCACCAGCAGAGACGCGGTTGGGGGGGGCTCTGGGGCCAACGTCCTGACTTTC.

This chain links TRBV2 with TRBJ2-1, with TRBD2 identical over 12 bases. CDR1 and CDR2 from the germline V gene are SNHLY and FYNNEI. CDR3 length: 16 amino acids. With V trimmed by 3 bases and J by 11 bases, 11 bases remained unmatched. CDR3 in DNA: TGTGCCAGCAGTGATATGTCTAGCGGGAGGGTCGATAAGCAGTTCTTC. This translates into CASSDMSSGRVDKQFF.

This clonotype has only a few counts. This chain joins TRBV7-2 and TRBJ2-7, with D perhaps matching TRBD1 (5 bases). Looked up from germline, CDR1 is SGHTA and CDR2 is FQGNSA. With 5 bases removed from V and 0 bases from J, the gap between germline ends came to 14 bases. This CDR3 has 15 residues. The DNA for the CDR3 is TGTGCCAGCAGCCACGATTCCAGGGTCTCCTACGAGCAGTACTTC. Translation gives CASSHDSRVSYEQYF. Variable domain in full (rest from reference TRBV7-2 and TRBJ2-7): GAGVSQSPSNKVTEKGKDVELRCDPISGHTALYWYRQSLGQGLEFLIYFQGNSAPDKSGLPSDRFSAERTGGSVSTLTIQRTQQEDSAVYLCASSHDSRVSYEQYFGPGTRLTVT.

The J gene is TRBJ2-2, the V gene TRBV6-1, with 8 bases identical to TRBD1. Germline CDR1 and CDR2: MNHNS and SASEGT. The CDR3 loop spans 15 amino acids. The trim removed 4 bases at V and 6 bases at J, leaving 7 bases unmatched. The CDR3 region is CASSVVQGAAGELFF. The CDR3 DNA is TGTGCCAGCAGTGTGGTGCAGGGGGCGGCCGGGGAGCTGTTTTTT.

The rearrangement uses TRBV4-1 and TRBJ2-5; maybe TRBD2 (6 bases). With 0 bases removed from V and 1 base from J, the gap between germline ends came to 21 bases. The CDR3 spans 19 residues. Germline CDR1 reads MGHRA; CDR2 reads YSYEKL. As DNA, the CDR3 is TGCGCCAGCAGCCAAGAGGGAGGAGATCTGTGGAAGATCCAAGAGACCCAGTACTTC. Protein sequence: CASSQEGGDLWKIQETQYF.

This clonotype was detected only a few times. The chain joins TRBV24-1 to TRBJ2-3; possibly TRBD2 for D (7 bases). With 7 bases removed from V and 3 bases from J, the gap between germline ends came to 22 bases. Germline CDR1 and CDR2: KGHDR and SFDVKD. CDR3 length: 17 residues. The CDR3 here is CATSRGGESSATDTQYF. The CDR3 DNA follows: TGTGCCACCAGCCGCGGGGGCGAAAGTTCGGCAACAGATACGCAGTATTTT.

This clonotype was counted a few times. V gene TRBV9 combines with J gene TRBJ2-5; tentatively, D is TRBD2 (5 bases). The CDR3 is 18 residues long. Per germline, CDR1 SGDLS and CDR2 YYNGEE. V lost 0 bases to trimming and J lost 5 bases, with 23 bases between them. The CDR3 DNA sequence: TGTGCCAGCAGCGTAGGACTCTTTAGGACTGTGGATTGGGAGACCCAGTACTTC. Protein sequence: CASSVGLFRTVDWETQYF.

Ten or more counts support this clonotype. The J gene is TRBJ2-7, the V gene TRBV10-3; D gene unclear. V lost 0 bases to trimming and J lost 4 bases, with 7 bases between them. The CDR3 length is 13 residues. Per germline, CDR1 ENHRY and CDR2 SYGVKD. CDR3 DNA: TGTGCCATCAGTGAGTCGATCGGGTACGAGCAGTACTTC. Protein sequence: CAISESIGYEQYF.

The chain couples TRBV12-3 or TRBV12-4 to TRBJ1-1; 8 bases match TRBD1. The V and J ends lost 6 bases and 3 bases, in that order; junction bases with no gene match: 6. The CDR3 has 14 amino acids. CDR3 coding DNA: TGTGCCAGCAGCTATACAGGGGGTCACACTGAAGCTTTCTTT. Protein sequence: CASSYTGGHTEAFF.

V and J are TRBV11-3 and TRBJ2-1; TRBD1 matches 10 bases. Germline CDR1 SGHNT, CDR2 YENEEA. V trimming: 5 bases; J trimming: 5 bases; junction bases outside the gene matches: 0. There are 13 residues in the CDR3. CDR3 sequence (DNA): TGTGCCAGCAGCGACAGGGGGCACAATGAGCAGTTCTTC. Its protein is CASSDRGHNEQFF.

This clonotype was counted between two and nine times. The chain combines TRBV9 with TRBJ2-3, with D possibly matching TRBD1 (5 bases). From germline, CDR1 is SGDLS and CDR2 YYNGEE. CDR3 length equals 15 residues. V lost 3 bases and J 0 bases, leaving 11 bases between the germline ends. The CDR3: CASSADSASTDTQYF. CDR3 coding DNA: TGTGCCAGCAGCGCAGACAGTGCTAGCACAGATACGCAGTATTTT.